This TCR beta chain derives from a study of blood T cell repertoires in COVID-19. In the study overall: Specimens from acute and convalescent COVID-19 originated in the United States, Italy and Spain. Sources were T cells, B-cell-depleted T cells, or PBMCs; the material itself was cDNA or gDNA.

Authors' processing steps: Estimation of nucleated cell counts was performed using reference gene primer amplification. The assay was immunoSEQ multiplex PCR, and TCRdb's table has in-frame clones only and misses some. V and J calls and clone size are given by that table; D and trimming were obtained from the DNA. The sample records a few hundred thousand clones, roughly 86% being singletons. The CDR3 runs 16 residues. In germline, CDR1 is SGHAT, CDR2 FQNNGV. V trimming: 5 bases; J trimming: 3 bases; junction bases outside the gene matches: 10. This chain joins TRBV11-2 and TRBJ2-3; 8 bases are a match to TRBD2. Source material: peripheral blood. The clonotype was recovered from a woman aged 50 to 60 who had recovered from COVID-19. The CDR3 here is CASSPGTSQRTDTQYF. CDR3 DNA sequence: TGTGCCAGCAGCCCAGGGACTAGTCAAAGGACAGATACGCAGTATTTT.